This TCR beta chain was observed in a study of neoadjuvant nivolumab and ipilimumab in lung cancer. Study background: The combination arm added day-1 ipilimumab 1 mg/kg to nivolumab 3 mg/kg on days 1, 15, 29.

In regard to this clone: Its target is unknown.

Findings and caveats of the study: Only two of four nivolumab-treated tumors gained richness and clonality by surgery.

TCRdb's copy holds only in-frame clones and misses some; the assay was immunoSEQ multiplex PCR. In the table there are thousands of clones, around 80% of which are singletons. V lost 3 bases, J lost 3 bases, and 3 bases stayed unmatched. The length of the CDR3 is 15 residues. Looked up from germline, CDR1 is SGHTA and CDR2 is FQGNSA. The sequencing here drew on peripheral blood, taken after neoadjuvant nivolumab, alone or with ipilimumab, at or shortly before surgery. The receptor was isolated from an adult with non-small cell lung cancer. The chain recombines TRBV7-2 with TRBJ2-1; 9 bases are a match to TRBD2. CDR3 bases: TGTGCCAGCAGCTTTAGCGGGGGCATCTACAATGAGCAGTTCTTC. Translation: CASSFSGGIYNEQFF.